These 30 T cell receptor beta chains came from one sample sequenced in a study of siplizumab effects on memory and regulatory T cells. Sequenced by immunoSEQ multiplex PCR; TCRdb stores in-frame clones only, minus some. The data hold more than 95,000 clones, with approximately 94% observed a single time. The source material was CD4+ T cells sorted from blood. The source of these receptors is a human donor in good health.

Note on this clone: An end of the junction differs from the germline gene, which may be a read error. V and J are TRBV7-7 and TRBJ2-4, with a weak D call TRBD2 (6 bases). Germline CDR1 reads SSHAT; CDR2 reads FNYEAQ (reference sequence). The CDR3 is 17 amino acids. CDR3 sequence reads: CASSLVMAGPKVNIQYF. The CDR3 DNA is TGTGCTAGCAGCTTAGTAATGGCGGGACCCAAAGTGAACATTCAGTACTTC.

This clone was detected only once. The chain is built from TRBV7-3 and TRBJ2-1; D tentatively fits TRBD1 or TRBD2 (5 bases each). The germline V gene has CDR1 SGHTA and CDR2 FQGTGA. The V and J ends lost 0 bases and 16 bases respectively, with 16 bases between them. This CDR3 is built from 13 residues. The CDR3 is CASSLTLAGYLFF. DNA for the CDR3: TGTGCCAGCAGCTTAACCCTAGCAGGGTATTTATTCTTC.

V and J are TRBV10-3 and TRBJ1-3, with TRBD1 matching 9 bases. With V trimmed by 7 bases and J by 6 bases, 10 bases remained unmatched. From germline, CDR1 is ENHRY and CDR2 SYGVKD. The CDR3 is 15 amino acids. The CDR3 is CAINAGTGGKNTIYF. The CDR3, as DNA: TGTGCCATCAACGCTGGTACAGGGGGCAAAAACACCATATATTTT.

As concerns this clone: One end of the junction is discordant with germline, which a read error may explain. V usage is TRBV30 and J usage is TRBJ2-4, with 8 nucleotides matching TRBD2. CDR1 is GTSNPN and CDR2 is SVGIG in the germline V gene (reference sequence). This CDR3 comprises 12 residues. The CDR3 reads CAWSGDPGLVSF. CDR3 nucleotides: TGTGCCTGGAGCGGAGATCCGGGACTAGTCTCCTTC. Complete variable domain (other parts from reference TRBV30 and TRBJ2-4): SQTIHQWPATLVQPVGSPLSLECTVEGTSNPNLYWYRQAAGRGLQLLFYSVGIGQISSEVPQNLSASRPQDRQFILSSKKLLLSDSGFYLCAWSGDPGLVSFGAGTRLSVL.

The chain recombines TRBV30 with TRBJ1-4; D unresolved. In germline, CDR1 is GTSNPN, CDR2 SVGIG (reference sequence). The CDR3 contains 16 residues. V gave up 3 bases and J gave up 5 bases, with 19 bases separating them. The CDR3 loop is CAWSGRLEATNEKLFF. In nucleotides, the CDR3 is TGTGCCTGGAGCGGACGCCTGGAAGCGACGAATGAAAAACTGTTTTTT.

The gene calls are TRBV29-1 and TRBJ1-2, with D possibly matching TRBD1 (6 bases). Per germline, CDR1 SQVTM and CDR2 ANQGSEA. This CDR3 spans 13 amino acids. Between the trimmed V and J ends, which lost 6 bases and 2 bases, there was a span of 13 bases. The CDR3 coding sequence is TGCAGCGTCATCCGGGACATCAACTATGGCTACACCTTC. Its translation is CSVIRDINYGYTF.

The chain employs TRBV11-3 and TRBJ1-1; 8 bases match TRBD1. CDR1 is SGHNT and CDR2 is YENEEA in the germline V gene. V gave up 5 bases and J gave up 1 base; unmatched junction bases: 3. The CDR3 length is 14 residues. CDR3 DNA: TGTGCCAGCAGCCCAGACAGGGGGAACACTGAAGCTTTCTTT. Translation gives CASSPDRGNTEAFF. The full variable domain, completed using reference TRBV11-3 and TRBJ1-1, is EAGVVQSPRYKIIEKKQPVAFWCNPISGHNTLYWYLQNLGQGPELLIRYENEEAVDDSQLPKDRFSAERLKGVDSTLKIQPAELGDSAVYLCASSPDRGNTEAFFGQGTRLTVV.

In its sample, this clone was seen a few times. V usage is TRBV28 and J usage is TRBJ1-2; 7 bases agree with TRBD1. Germline-derived CDR1 and CDR2 are MDHEN and SYDVKM. The junction had 4 bases not matched to a gene; V was cut back by 6 bases and J by 3 bases. CDR3 length: 13 residues. For the CDR3, the DNA is TGTGCCAGCAGCCGGGACAGTGACTATGGCTACACCTTC. Protein product: CASSRDSDYGYTF.

The genes are TRBV5-4 and TRBJ2-1; 14 bases fit TRBD2. The germline gives CDR1 SGHNT, CDR2 YYREEE (reference sequence). The CDR3 is made up of 16 amino acids. V dropped 3 bases and J dropped 7; count of bases not matched to a gene: 6. This CDR3 reads CASSSGLAGAGNEQFF. DNA for the CDR3: TGTGCCAGCAGCTCGGGACTAGCGGGAGCGGGTAATGAGCAGTTCTTC.

This rearrangement joins TRBV9 to TRBJ2-7; no firm D call. From germline, CDR1 is SGDLS and CDR2 YYNGEE. Trimming removed 0 bases at V and 1 base at J, with 5 bases between. The CDR3 has 13 residues. The CDR3 loop is CASSVDFSYEQYF. The CDR3 region has the DNA TGTGCCAGCAGCGTAGACTTTTCCTACGAGCAGTACTTC.

J is TRBJ2-5 and V is TRBV2; TRBD2 matches 12 bases. V lost 6 bases to trimming and J lost 5 bases; unmatched junction nucleotides: 7. The length of the CDR3 is 15 residues. Germline V lookup: CDR1 SNHLY, CDR2 FYNNEI. The CDR3 loop reads CASRPRLAGVETQYF. In DNA form, the CDR3 reads TGTGCCAGCAGGCCTCGACTAGCGGGAGTTGAGACCCAGTACTTC.

The V call is TRBV7-3, the J call TRBJ1-1; 7 nucleotides align to TRBD1. Germline V gene data show CDR1 as SGHTA and CDR2 as FQGTGA. Losses at the gene ends were 5 bases for V and 0 bases for J; bases not matched to a gene: 12. The CDR3 runs 17 residues. The CDR3 here is CASSETGPGVMNTEAFF. CDR3 DNA: TGTGCCAGCAGCGAGACAGGGCCTGGGGTCATGAACACTGAAGCTTTCTTT.

The rearrangement joins TRBV11-3 to TRBJ1-2; TRBD1 might be the D (6 bases). V dropped 8 bases and J dropped 4 bases, with 17 bases sitting between them. Per the germline V gene, CDR1 is SGHNT and CDR2 is YENEEA. The CDR3 contains 14 residues. CDR3 residues: CASFRAQGGYGYTF. As DNA, the CDR3 is TGTGCCAGCTTCCGCGCCCAAGGGGGCTATGGCTACACCTTC.

Concerning this clone itself: Distinct nucleotide sequences in the sample also encode this CDR3. The J gene is TRBJ1-5, the V gene TRBV6-5, with TRBD1 as a possible D gene (6 bases). Looked up from germline, CDR1 is MNHEY and CDR2 is SVGAGI. V was trimmed by 4 bases and J by 1 base, leaving 8 bases between them. The CDR3 loop spans 14 amino acids. CDR3: CASSSGASNQPQHF. CDR3 coding DNA: TGTGCCAGCAGTTCAGGGGCCAGCAATCAGCCCCAGCATTTT.

This clone was seen a single time. The chain joins TRBV19 to TRBJ2-3, with D perhaps TRBD1 (6 bases). Deletions cut 5 bases from V and 4 bases from J, with 10 bases between. Germline V lookup: CDR1 LNHDA, CDR2 SQIVND (reference sequence). CDR3 length: 13 amino acids. CDR3 sequence (DNA): TGTGCCAGTAGTGGGGGCGAGGCAGATACGCAGTATTTT. Its translation is CASSGGEADTQYF.

The rearrangement uses TRBV6-6 and TRBJ2-1; 10 bases match TRBD2. Germline V lookup: CDR1 MNHNY, CDR2 SVGAGI (reference sequence). Trimming at V came to 6 bases and at J to 6 bases, leaving 11 bases not matched to a gene. The CDR3 sequence is 16 residues long. CDR3 in DNA: TGTGCCAGCAGCCGAAACCCGGGACTAGCGAGCAATGAGCAGTTCTTC. Translating gives CASSRNPGLASNEQFF.

The chain links TRBV5-6 to TRBJ1-1, with no clear D. Germline CDR1 reads SGHDT; CDR2 reads YYEEEE. This CDR3 contains 14 residues. Trimming pared 1 base from V and 0 bases from J, leaving 7 bases between. CDR3 protein: CASSLPGMNTEAFF. CDR3 in DNA: TGTGCCAGCAGCTTGCCGGGGATGAACACTGAAGCTTTCTTT.

The sample holds one count of this clone. The rearrangement uses TRBV6-6 and TRBJ2-5; TRBD2 aligns across 9 bases. The length of the CDR3 is 14 residues. The germline gives CDR1 MNHNY, CDR2 SVGAGI (reference sequence). Unmatched junction bases numbered 10, after V lost 7 bases and J lost 7 bases. CDR3 in DNA: TGTGCCAGCACCGTAGCGGGAGCCCAGGGGACCCAGTACTTC. This translates into CASTVAGAQGTQYF.

This clone was seen only once. The chain links TRBV7-2 to TRBJ1-1, with D maybe TRBD1 (5 bases). Germline CDR1 is SGHTA and CDR2 is FQGNSA. The CDR3 spans 12 residues. Trimming pared 5 bases from V and 11 bases from J, leaving 15 bases between. As DNA, the CDR3 is TGTGCCAGCAGCCCAGCGGGACCGAGGGCTTTCTTT. Translated, it gives CASSPAGPRAFF.

The rearrangement joins TRBV9 to TRBJ1-1; TRBD1 is a possible D gene (5 bases). CDR1 and CDR2 (germline): SGDLS, YYNGEE. V was clipped by 6 bases and J by 5 bases, with 17 bases between them. This CDR3 is built from 14 residues. The CDR3 reads CASTGNPGDTEAFF. DNA of the CDR3: TGTGCCAGCACAGGCAATCCGGGGGATACTGAAGCTTTCTTT.

The J gene is TRBJ2-5, the V gene TRBV2; tentative D call: TRBD2 (5 bases). The CDR3 has 15 residues. V lost 7 bases, J lost 0 bases, and 15 bases lay in between. Germline CDR1 and CDR2: SNHLY and FYNNEI. The CDR3 loop is CASTPKRRYQETQYF. In nucleotides, the CDR3 is TGTGCCAGCACCCCGAAGCGGCGTTACCAAGAGACCCAGTACTTC.

The chain carries TRBV5-1 and TRBJ2-7; 9 nucleotides agree with TRBD1. The germline V gene encodes CDR1 SGHRS and CDR2 YFSETQ. V was pared by 4 bases and J by 3 bases, with 5 bases of the junction left unmatched. The CDR3 sequence is 14 residues long. The CDR3 is CASSTGQGVYEQYF. In DNA, the CDR3 is TGCGCCAGCAGCACGGGACAGGGAGTCTACGAGCAGTACTTC.

CDR3 protein: CASRGSGGGSEAFF. DNA for the CDR3: TGTGCCAGCAGGGGGTCTGGTGGAGGGAGTGAAGCTTTCTTT. The chain employs TRBV25-1 and TRBJ1-1; D ambiguous. The V end was cut by 6 bases, the J end by 7 bases, with 18 bases between. The CDR3 runs 14 residues. The germline V gene encodes CDR1 MGHDK and CDR2 SYGVNS.

The rearrangement uses TRBV28 and TRBJ1-2; D gene uncertain. Germline V gene data show CDR1 as MDHEN and CDR2 as SYDVKM. This CDR3 is 13 amino acids long. V lost 6 bases to trimming and J lost 4 bases, with 12 bases between them. The CDR3 DNA reads TGTGCCAGCAGCCCCGCACGCCTCTATGGCTACACCTTC. Translating it yields CASSPARLYGYTF.

The V call is TRBV7-9, the J call TRBJ2-7, with D hard to call. The CDR3 sequence is 11 residues long. Deletions cut 7 bases from V and 5 bases from J, with 9 bases between. Germline CDR1 SEHNR, CDR2 FQNEAQ (reference sequence). CDR3 in DNA: TGTGCCAGCACCCGAAGCGACGAGCAGTACTTC. Protein product: CASTRSDEQYF.

The chain combines TRBV6-5 with TRBJ2-4; TRBD1 agrees at 7 bases. CDR1 MNHEY and CDR2 SVGAGI come from the germline V gene. The CDR3 is made up of 14 amino acids. J was trimmed by 4 bases and V by 5 bases; bases with no gene match: 5. The CDR3 sequence: CASSTPTGKNIQYF. CDR3 DNA: TGTGCCAGCAGTACCCCGACAGGGAAAAACATTCAGTACTTC.

The chain recombines TRBV5-1 with TRBJ2-7; TRBD1 is a possible D gene (6 bases). V gave up 3 bases and J gave up 6 bases, with 25 bases separating them. The CDR3 covers 17 residues. CDR1 SGHRS and CDR2 YFSETQ come from the germline V gene. Here the CDR3 reads CASSWGPPGATTVEQYF. The CDR3 DNA is TGCGCCAGCAGCTGGGGGCCCCCAGGGGCAACCACCGTCGAGCAGTACTTC.

The genes are TRBV5-1 and TRBJ2-3; D might be TRBD2 (7 bases). This CDR3 has 15 amino acids. Trimming took 0 bases from V and 6 from J, leaving 14 bases between them. CDR1 and CDR2 from the germline V gene are SGHRS and YFSETQ. The CDR3 DNA is TGCGCCAGCAGCTTGGGCGGGGGCCGTCCGGATACGCAGTATTTT. Translation: CASSLGGGRPDTQYF.

The rearrangement uses TRBV5-4 and TRBJ2-3; no clear D. The CDR3 has 15 residues. The germline V gene has CDR1 SGHNT and CDR2 YYREEE (reference sequence). Trimming shortened V by 4 bases and J by 5 bases, and 17 bases separated the two germline ends. CDR3 DNA sequence: TGTGCCAGCAGCCAGGCGCGAAAAAAAGTAGATACGCAGTATTTT. This translates into CASSQARKKVDTQYF.

V and J are TRBV2 and TRBJ2-1; weak D call: TRBD2 (5 bases). CDR3 length: 12 amino acids. CDR1 is SNHLY and CDR2 is FYNNEI in the germline V gene. Between the trimmed V and J ends, which lost 1 base and 9 bases, there was a span of 7 bases. In nucleotides, the CDR3 is TGTGCCAGCAGTGAAGTGGAGGTTGAGCAGTTCTTC. It yields the protein CASSEVEVEQFF.